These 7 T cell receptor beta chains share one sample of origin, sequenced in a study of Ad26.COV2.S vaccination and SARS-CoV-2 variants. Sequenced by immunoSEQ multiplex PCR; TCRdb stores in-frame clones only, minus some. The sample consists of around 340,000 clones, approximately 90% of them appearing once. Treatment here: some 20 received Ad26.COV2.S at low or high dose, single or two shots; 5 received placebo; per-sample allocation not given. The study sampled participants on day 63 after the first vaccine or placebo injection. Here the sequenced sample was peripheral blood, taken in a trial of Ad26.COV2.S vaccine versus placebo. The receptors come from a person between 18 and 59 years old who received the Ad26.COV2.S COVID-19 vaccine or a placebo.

The DNA for the CDR3 is TGCACCAGCAGCCATAGAGTTCGGGGGGGCCTCACCGGGGAGCTGTTTTTT. This gives the protein CTSSHRVRGGLTGELFF. The chain combines TRBV1 with TRBJ2-2; the D call of TRBD2 is as the table states it, not checked on the DNA. TRBV1 is deemed a pseudogene. The CDR3 is 17 amino acids.

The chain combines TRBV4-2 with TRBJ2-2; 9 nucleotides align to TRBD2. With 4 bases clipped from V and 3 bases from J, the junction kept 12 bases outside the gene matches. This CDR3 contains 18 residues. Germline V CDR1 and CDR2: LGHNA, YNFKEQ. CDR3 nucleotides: TGTGCCAGCAGCCCCTTTTTGCCTAGCGGGGCCTACACCGGGGAGCTGTTTTTT. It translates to CASSPFLPSGAYTGELFF.

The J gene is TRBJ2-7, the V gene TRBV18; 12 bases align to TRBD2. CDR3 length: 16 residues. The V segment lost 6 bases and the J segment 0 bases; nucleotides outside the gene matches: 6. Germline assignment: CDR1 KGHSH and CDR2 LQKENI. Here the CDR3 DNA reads TGTGCCAGCTCCTCCGGACTAGCGGGGAGCTCCTACGAGCAGTACTTC. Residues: CASSSGLAGSSYEQYF.

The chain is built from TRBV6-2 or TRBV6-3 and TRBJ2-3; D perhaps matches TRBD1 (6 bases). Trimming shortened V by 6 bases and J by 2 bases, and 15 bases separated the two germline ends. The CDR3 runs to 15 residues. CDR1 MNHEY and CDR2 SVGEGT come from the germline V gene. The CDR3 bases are TGTGCCAGCAGCCCCGGGACAACATACACAGATACGCAGTATTTT. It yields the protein CASSPGTTYTDTQYF.

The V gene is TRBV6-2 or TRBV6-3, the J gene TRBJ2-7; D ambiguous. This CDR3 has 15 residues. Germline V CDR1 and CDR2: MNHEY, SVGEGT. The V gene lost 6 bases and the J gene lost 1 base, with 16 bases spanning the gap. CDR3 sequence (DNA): TGTGCCAGCAGCCCAAATTGGGTTTGGTCCTACGAGCAGTACTTC. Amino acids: CASSPNWVWSYEQYF.

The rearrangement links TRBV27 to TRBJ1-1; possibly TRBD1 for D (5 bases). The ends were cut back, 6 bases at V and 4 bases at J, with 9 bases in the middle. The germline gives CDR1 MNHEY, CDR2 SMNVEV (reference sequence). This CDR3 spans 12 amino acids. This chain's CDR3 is CASRRGLTEAFF. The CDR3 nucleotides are TGTGCCAGCAGGAGGGGACTCACTGAAGCTTTCTTT.

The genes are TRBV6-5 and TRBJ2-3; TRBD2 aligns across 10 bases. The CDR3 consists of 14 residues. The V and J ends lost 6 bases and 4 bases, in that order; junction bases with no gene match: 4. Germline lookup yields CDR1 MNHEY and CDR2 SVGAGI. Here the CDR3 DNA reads TGTGCCAGCAGGGCCAGCGGGGGGGCAGATACGCAGTATTTT. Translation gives CASRASGGADTQYF.